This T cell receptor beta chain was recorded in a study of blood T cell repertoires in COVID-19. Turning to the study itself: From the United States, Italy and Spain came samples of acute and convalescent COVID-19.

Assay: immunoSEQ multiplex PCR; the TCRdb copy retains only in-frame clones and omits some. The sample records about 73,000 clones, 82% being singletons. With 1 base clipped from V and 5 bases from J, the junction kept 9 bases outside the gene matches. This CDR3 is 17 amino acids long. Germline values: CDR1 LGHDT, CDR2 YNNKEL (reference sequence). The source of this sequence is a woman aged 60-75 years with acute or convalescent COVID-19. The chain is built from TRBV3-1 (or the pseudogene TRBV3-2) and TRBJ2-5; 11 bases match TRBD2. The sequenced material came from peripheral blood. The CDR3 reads CASSQVVAGGGFETQYF. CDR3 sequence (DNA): TGTGCCAGCAGCCAAGTAGTAGCGGGAGGGGGATTCGAGACCCAGTACTTC.